This TCR beta chain came from a study of OX40 agonist ivuxolimab in advanced cancers. Study results and caveats: At 0.1 to 3.0 mg/kg, CD4+ and CD8+ blood T cells expanded clonally by week 6. Partial responders receiving 0.1-3.0 mg/kg showed among the lowest clonal expansion.

A note on this clone: The antigen remains unidentified.

CDR3 length: 13 residues. Germline V CDR1 and CDR2: SGHNT, YYREEE (reference sequence). J lost 5 bases, V lost 7 bases, and 1 base had no gene match. Here immunoSEQ multiplex PCR was the method, and the copy in TCRdb shows in-frame clones only, minus some. The data contain 35,000 or so clones, roughly 82% of them singletons. The chain combines TRBV5-4 with TRBJ2-3; 13 bases match TRBD2. The TCR originated in an adult with an advanced solid tumor such as melanoma, head and neck, liver or kidney cancer. The specimen comprised CD4+ or CD8+ T cells sorted from blood, sampled in a trial of the OX40 agonist ivuxolimab. CDR3 nucleotides: TGTGCCAGCGGACTAGCGGGGGAAGATACGCAGTATTTT. It is translated as CASGLAGEDTQYF.